Sequencing of this T cell receptor (beta chain) was carried out in a study of blood T cell repertoires in COVID-19. Study as a whole: The United States, Italy and Spain provided the acute and convalescent COVID-19 samples.

Germline loops: CDR1 MNHEY, CDR2 SVGAGI. V lost 4 bases, J lost 6 bases, and 13 bases lay in between. The CDR3 is made up of 15 amino acids. Here immunoSEQ multiplex PCR was the method, and the copy in TCRdb shows in-frame clones only, minus some. The table has some 150,000 clones, about 90% seen once. The sequenced sample was peripheral blood. The sequence was collected from a man in his fifties who had recovered from COVID-19. The chain is built from TRBV6-5 and TRBJ1-6; no definite D call. The CDR3 region is CASSWRTAANSPLHF. CDR3 nucleotides: TGTGCCAGCAGTTGGAGGACGGCAGCTAATTCACCCCTCCACTTT.